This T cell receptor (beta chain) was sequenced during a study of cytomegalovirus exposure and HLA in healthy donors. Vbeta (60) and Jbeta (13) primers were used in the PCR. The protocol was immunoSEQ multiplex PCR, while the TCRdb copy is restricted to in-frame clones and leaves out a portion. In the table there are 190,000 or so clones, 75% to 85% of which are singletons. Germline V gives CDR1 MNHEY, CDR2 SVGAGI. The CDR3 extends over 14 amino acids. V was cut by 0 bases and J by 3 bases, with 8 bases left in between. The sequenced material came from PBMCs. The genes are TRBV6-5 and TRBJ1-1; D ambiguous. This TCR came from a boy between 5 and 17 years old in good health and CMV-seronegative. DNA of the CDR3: TGTGCCAGCAGTTACTCGGCGGGTTACACTGAAGCTTTCTTT. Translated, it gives CASSYSAGYTEAFF.